This T cell receptor beta chain was captured in a study of cytomegalovirus exposure and HLA in healthy donors. Broader study findings: Despite most TCR sequences being rare, some public TCRs occurred in many donors. Analysis performed later showed TCR beta chains linked to HLA being more clonally expanded than equally common others.

Primers for the PCR totalled 60 Vbeta and 13 Jbeta. Profiling relied on immunoSEQ multiplex PCR, and the TCRdb table lists in-frame clones only, not all of them. The table records about 300,000 clones, 86% of them present only once. Worth noting for this clone: No antigen is known for it.

The CDR3 contains 18 residues. Trimming at V came to 5 bases and at J to 6 bases, leaving 15 bases not matched to a gene. The germline gives CDR1 LNHDA, CDR2 SQIVND (reference sequence). The sequenced sample consisted of PBMCs. This chain connects TRBV19 to TRBJ2-1; 11 bases fit TRBD2. The TCR comes from a man aged 40-49 years in good health and CMV-seropositive. The chain's CDR3 is CASSHPKLLAGASNEQFF. In DNA form, the CDR3 reads TGTGCCAGTAGTCACCCTAAACTACTAGCGGGAGCGAGCAATGAGCAGTTCTTC.